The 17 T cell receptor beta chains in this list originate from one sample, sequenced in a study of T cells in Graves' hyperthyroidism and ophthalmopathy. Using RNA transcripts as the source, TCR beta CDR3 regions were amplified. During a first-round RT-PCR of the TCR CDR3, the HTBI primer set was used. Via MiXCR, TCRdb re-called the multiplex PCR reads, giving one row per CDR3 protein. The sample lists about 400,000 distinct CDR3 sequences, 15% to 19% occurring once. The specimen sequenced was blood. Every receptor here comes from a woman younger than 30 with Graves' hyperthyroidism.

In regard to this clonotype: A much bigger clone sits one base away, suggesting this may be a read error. The CDR3 sequence: CSASLLGWGTNGQFF. CDR3 DNA sequence: TGCAGTGCTAGCCTACTAGGTTGGGGGACGAATGGGCAGTTCTTC. The chain couples TRBV20-1 to TRBJ2-1, with D perhaps assigned TRBD1 or TRBD2 (5 bases each). The CDR3 consists of 15 residues. Looked up from germline, CDR1 is DFQATT and CDR2 is SNEGSKA (reference sequence).

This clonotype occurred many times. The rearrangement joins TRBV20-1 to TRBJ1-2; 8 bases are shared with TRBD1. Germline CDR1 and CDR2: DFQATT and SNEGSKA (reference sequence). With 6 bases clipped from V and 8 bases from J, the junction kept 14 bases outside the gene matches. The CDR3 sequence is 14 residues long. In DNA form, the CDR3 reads TGCAGTGCGCGGGACAGGTCTGGGCGATGGGGCTACACCTTC. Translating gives CSARDRSGRWGYTF.

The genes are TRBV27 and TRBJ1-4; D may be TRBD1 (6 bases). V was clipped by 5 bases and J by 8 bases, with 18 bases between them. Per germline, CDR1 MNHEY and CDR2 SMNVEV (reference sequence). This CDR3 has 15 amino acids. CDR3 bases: TGTGCCAGCAGTCCCGGGGTGGGGGCGGAGGAAAAACTGTTTTTT. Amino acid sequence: CASSPGVGAEEKLFF.

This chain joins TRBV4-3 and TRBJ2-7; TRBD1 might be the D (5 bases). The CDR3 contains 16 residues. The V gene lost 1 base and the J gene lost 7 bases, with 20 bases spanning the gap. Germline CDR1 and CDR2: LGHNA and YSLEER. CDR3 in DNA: TGCGCCAGCAGCCAAGTCGGACATGGAATTTTGGGGGAGCAGTACTTC. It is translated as CASSQVGHGILGEQYF.

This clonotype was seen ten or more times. CDR3 coding DNA: TGTGCCAGCAGCTTCGCCTCAGGGGTATACGGCTACACCTTC. This encodes CASSFASGVYGYTF. The V and J genes are TRBV27 and TRBJ1-2, with D possibly TRBD1 on 6 matching bases. With 6 bases removed from V and 8 bases from J, the gap between germline ends came to 19 bases. In germline, CDR1 is MNHEY, CDR2 SMNVEV (reference sequence). The CDR3 covers 14 residues.

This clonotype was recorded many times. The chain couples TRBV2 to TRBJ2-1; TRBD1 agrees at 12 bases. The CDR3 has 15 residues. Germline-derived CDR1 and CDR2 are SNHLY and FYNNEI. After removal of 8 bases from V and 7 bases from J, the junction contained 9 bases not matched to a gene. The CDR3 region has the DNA TGTGCCAGCCACTCCGGGACAGGGGGCATGAATGAGCAGTTCTTC. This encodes CASHSGTGGMNEQFF. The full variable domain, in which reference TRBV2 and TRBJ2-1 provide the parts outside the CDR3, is EPEVTQTPSHQVTQMGQEVILRCVPISNHLYFYWYRQILGQKVEFLVSFYNNEISEKSEIFDDQFSVERPDGSNFTLKIRSTKLEDSAMYFCASHSGTGGMNEQFFGPGTRLTVL.

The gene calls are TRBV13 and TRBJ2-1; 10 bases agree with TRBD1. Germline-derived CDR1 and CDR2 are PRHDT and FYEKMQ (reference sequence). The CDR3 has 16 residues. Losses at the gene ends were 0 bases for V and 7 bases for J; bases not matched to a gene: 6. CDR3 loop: CASSLGGTGDENEQFF. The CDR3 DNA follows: TGTGCCAGCAGCTTAGGCGGGACAGGGGATGAAAATGAGCAGTTCTTC.

The CDR3 sequence is CASSVGDRASYEQYF. As DNA, the CDR3 is TGTGCCAGCAGCGTAGGAGACAGGGCCTCCTACGAGCAGTACTTC. This chain joins TRBV9 and TRBJ2-7; TRBD1 matches 7 bases. The V and J ends lost 0 bases and 0 bases, in that order; junction bases with no gene match: 3. Per the germline V gene, CDR1 is SGDLS and CDR2 is YYNGEE. The CDR3 is made up of 15 amino acids. Full variable domain (missing parts from reference TRBV9 and TRBJ2-7): DSGVTQTPKHLITATGQRVTLRCSPRSGDLSVYWYQQSLDQGLQFLIQYYNGEERAKGNILERFSAQQFPDLHSELNLSSLELGDSALYFCASSVGDRASYEQYFGPGTRLTVT.

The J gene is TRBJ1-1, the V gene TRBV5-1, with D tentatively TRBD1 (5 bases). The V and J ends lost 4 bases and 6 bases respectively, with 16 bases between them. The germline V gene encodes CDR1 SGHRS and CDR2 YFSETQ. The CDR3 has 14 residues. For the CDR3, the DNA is TGCGCCAGCAGCCGAACGGGGCCGGGGGCTGAAGCTTTCTTT. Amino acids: CASSRTGPGAEAFF.

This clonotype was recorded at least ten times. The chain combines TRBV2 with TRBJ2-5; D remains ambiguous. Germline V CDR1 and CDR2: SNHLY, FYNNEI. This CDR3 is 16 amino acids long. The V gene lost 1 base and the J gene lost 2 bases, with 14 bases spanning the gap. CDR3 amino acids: CASSEELGVTQETQYF. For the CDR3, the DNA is TGTGCCAGCAGTGAAGAGTTGGGTGTCACACAAGAGACCCAGTACTTC.

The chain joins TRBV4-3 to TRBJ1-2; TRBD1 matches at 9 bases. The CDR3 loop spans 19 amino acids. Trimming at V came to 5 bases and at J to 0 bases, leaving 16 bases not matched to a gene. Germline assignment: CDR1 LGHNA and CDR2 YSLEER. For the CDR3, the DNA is TGCGCCAGCAGCGGGAAAGGACAGGGGCGCCCATCCTCTAACTATGGCTACACCTTC. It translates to CASSGKGQGRPSSNYGYTF.

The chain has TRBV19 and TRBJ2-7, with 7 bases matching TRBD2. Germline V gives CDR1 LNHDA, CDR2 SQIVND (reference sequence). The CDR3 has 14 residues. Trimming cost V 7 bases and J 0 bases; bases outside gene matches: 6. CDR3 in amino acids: CASKLRDYSYEQYF. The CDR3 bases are TGTGCCAGTAAACTCCGGGACTACTCCTACGAGCAGTACTTC.

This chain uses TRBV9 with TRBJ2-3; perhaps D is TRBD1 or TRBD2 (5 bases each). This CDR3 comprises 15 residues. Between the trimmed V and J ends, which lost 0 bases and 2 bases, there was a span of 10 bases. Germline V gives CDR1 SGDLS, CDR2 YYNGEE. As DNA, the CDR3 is TGTGCCAGCAGCGTAGCGGGGACGAACACAGATACGCAGTATTTT. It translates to CASSVAGTNTDTQYF.

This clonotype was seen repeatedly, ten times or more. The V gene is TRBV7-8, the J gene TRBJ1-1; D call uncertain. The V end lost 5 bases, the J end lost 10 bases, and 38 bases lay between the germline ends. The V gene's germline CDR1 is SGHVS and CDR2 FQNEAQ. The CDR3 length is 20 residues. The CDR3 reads CASSGPRELSGSYYFHGAFF. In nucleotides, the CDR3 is TGTGCCAGCAGCGGACCAAGAGAATTGTCAGGATCGTATTATTTCCATGGAGCTTTCTTT. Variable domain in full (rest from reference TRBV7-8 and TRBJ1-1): GAGVSQSPRYKVAKRGQDVALRCDPISGHVSLFWYQQALGQGPEFLTYFQNEAQLDKSGLPSDRFFAERPEGSVSTLKIQRTQQEDSAVYLCASSGPRELSGSYYFHGAFFGQGTRLTVV.

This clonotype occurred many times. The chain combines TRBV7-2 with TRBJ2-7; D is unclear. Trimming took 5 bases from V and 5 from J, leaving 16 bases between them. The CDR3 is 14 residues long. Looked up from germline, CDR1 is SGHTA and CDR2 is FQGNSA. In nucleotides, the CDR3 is TGTGCCAGCAGCCTCCATTCGGCAGCGAACGAGCAGTACTTC. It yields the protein CASSLHSAANEQYF.

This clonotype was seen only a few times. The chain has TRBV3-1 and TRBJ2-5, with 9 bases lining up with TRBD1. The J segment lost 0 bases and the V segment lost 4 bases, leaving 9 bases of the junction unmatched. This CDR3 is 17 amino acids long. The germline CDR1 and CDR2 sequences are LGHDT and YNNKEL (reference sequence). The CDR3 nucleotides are TGTGCCAGCAGCCCGACCGGGACAGGGTTGTACCAAGAGACCCAGTACTTC. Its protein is CASSPTGTGLYQETQYF.

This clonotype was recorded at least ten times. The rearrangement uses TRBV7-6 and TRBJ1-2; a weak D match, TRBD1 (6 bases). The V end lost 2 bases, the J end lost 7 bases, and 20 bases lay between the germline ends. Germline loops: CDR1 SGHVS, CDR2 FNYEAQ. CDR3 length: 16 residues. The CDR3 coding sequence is TGTGCCAGCAGCTTAAGAACTGGCAGGGGAAATCGTGGCTACACCTTC. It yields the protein CASSLRTGRGNRGYTF.